Here is one T cell receptor (beta chain) with its context. In TCRdb, the RT-PCR reads were re-called with MiXCR into one record per CDR3 protein. Of about 680,000 distinct CDR3 sequences listed, approximately 15% are singletons. This receptor was taken from a female donor in good health, serving as a healthy control. The sequenced sample consisted of memory CD4+ T cells from blood.

The chain's CDR3 is CASSEAARWQGESYTF. CDR3 coding DNA: TGTGCCAGCAGTGAAGCTGCGAGGTGGCAGGGGGAAAGCTACACCTTC. This chain connects TRBV6-1 to TRBJ1-2, with 7 bases that match TRBD1. Losses at the gene ends were 0 bases for V and 9 bases for J; bases not matched to a gene: 13. The CDR3 has 16 amino acids. Looked up from germline, CDR1 is MNHNS and CDR2 is SASEGT.